Listed below are T cell receptor beta chains from one sample, sequenced in a study of cytomegalovirus exposure and HLA in healthy donors. The table came from immunoSEQ multiplex PCR; TCRdb's copy has only in-frame clones and leaves some out. This table holds roughly 250,000 clones, roughly 89% found once. The sequenced sample was PBMCs. The receptor source for this set is a woman between 18 and 29 years old in good health and CMV-seronegative. Both conserved end residues are part of each CDR3. A D gene is named only where the DNA matches it firmly. Some rows have no size entry. The others give once, few or many, or a class for an expanded clone.

>TRBJ2-7|TRBD2|TRBV4-1|few
TGCGCCAGCAGCCATCCTGGACTAGCGGGCTACGAGCAGTACTTC
CASSHPGLAGYEQYF
>TRBJ1-1|-|TRBV5-1|-
TGCGCCAGCAGCTTGAGCAGGGTGAACACTGAAGCTTTCTTT
CASSLSRVNTEAFF
>TRBJ1-6|TRBD1|TRBV28|few
TGTGCCAGCAGTTTCGGGGACAGGAGTAATTCACCCCTCCACTTT
CASSFGDRSNSPLHF
>TRBJ2-5|-|TRBV2|-
TGTGCCAGCGGGGGGGAGACCCAGTACTTC
CASGGETQYF
>TRBJ1-1|-|TRBV10-3|-
TGTGCCATCAGTGAGTCCCCCGGGGACACTGAAGCTTTCTTT
CAISESPGDTEAFF
>TRBJ2-3|-|TRBV5-1|-
TGCGCCAGCAGACAGAGCACAGATACGCAGTATTTT
CASRQSTDTQYF
>TRBJ1-5|TRBD1|TRBV2|once
TGTGCCAGCACGGGGACAGGGAGGGTAGTCTTAGAGCCCCAGCATTTT
CASTGTGRVVLEPQHF
>TRBJ2-7|-|TRBV7-2|once
TGTGCCAGCAGCTTAGCACCCGGGTTACCCTACGAGCAGTACTTC
CASSLAPGLPYEQYF
>TRBJ2-2|TRBD2|TRBV29-1|-
TGCAGCGTTGAACGGTTTCTAGCGGGGGCGAACACCGGGGAGCTGTTTTTT
CSVERFLAGANTGELFF
>TRBJ2-1|TRBD2|TRBV7-6|-
TGTGCCAGCAGCTCCTCCGGGAGGCGGGATGAGCAGTTCTTC
CASSSSGRRDEQFF
>TRBJ2-5|-|TRBV6-1|-
TGTGCCAGCAGTGACCGTACGCGGAACTTCATGGAGACCCAGTACTTC
CASSDRTRNFMETQYF
>TRBJ1-5|-|TRBV27|-
TGTGCCAGCAGTGAATCCATAGGAGGCAATCAGCCCCAGCATTTT
CASSESIGGNQPQHF
>TRBJ1-1|-|TRBV7-3|-
TGTGCCAGCAGCCCAGCCGTGGACAGCACTGAAGCTTTCTTT
CASSPAVDSTEAFF
>TRBJ1-2|TRBD1|TRBV19|few
TGTGCCAGCAACTACCGGGACAGTCGCTATGGCTACACCTTC
CASNYRDSRYGYTF
>TRBJ2-3|-|TRBV18|-
TGTGCCAGCTCTCTCAAAGCCGGGGTGGGGACAGATACGCAGTATTTT
CASSLKAGVGTDTQYF
>TRBJ2-7|-|TRBV29-1|once
TGCAGCGTTGGGGGACTGAGTCTCTCCTACGAGCAGTACTTC
CSVGGLSLSYEQYF
>TRBJ2-3|TRBD2|TRBV27|-
TGTGCCAGCAGTTTCCATAGCGGGGGGGTTACAGATACGCAGTATTTT
CASSFHSGGVTDTQYF
>TRBJ1-1|-|TRBV10-2|-
TGCGCCAGCAGACCGGGACAAAAGAACACTGAAGCTTTCTTT
CASRPGQKNTEAFF
>TRBJ1-6|TRBD1|TRBV27|-
TGTGCCAGCAGCCAGACAGGGCTAAGGAGCTCACCCCTCCACTTT
CASSQTGLRSSPLHF
>TRBJ2-3|TRBD1|TRBV10-1|-
TGCGCCAGCAGTAGACAGGGCGGAGATACGCAGTATTTT
CASSRQGGDTQYF
>TRBJ1-5|TRBD1|TRBV6-1|-
TGTGCCAGCAGTGAAGGACAGGGCGGTCAGCCCCAGCATTTT
CASSEGQGGQPQHF
>TRBJ2-1|-|TRBV7-9|-
TGTGCCAGCTCTCGTGAGCGGATGTACAATGAGCAGTTCTTC
CASSRERMYNEQFF
>TRBJ2-1|-|TRBV9|-
TGTGCCAGCAGCGTAGGGCCTAGCAGCAATGAGCAGTTCTTC
CASSVGPSSNEQFF
>TRBJ1-2|-|TRBV2|-
TGTGCCAGCAGTGAGATCCTCGGTTCAAGCTATGGCTACACCTTC
CASSEILGSSYGYTF
>TRBJ2-1|-|TRBV18|-
TGTGCCAGCTCACCCCTTAGCGTAGGTATCAATGAGCAGTTCTTC
CASSPLSVGINEQFF
>TRBJ2-2|TRBD2|TRBV30|-
TGTGCCTGGGGACTAGCGGGGAACACCGGGGAGCTGTTTTTT
CAWGLAGNTGELFF
>TRBJ1-6|TRBD1|TRBV28|-
TGTGCCAGCAGACCCGGGACAGTCAATTCACCCCTCCACTTT
CASRPGTVNSPLHF
>TRBJ2-7|-|TRBV27|-
TGTGCCAGCAGCGTGGCCGGGGGCTACGAGCAGTACTTC
CASSVAGGYEQYF
>TRBJ1-5|-|TRBV6-1|-
TGTGCCAGCAGTGAGGAGACAGGAGCTAGCAATCAGCCCCAGCATTTT
CASSEETGASNQPQHF
>TRBJ1-2|TRBD1|TRBV9|-
TGTGCCAGCAGCCCGGTCCCGGGACAGGGGGCATCGGGAGGCTACACCTTC
CASSPVPGQGASGGYTF
>TRBJ2-5|TRBD2|TRBV5-1|-
TGCGCCAGCAGCATAGGGACTAGCGGGGGGGAACAAGAGACCCAGTACTTC
CASSIGTSGGEQETQYF
>TRBJ2-1|-|TRBV27|-
TGTGCCAGCAGTTTATCTGGACAGTTTGAGCAGTTCTTC
CASSLSGQFEQFF
>TRBJ2-7|-|TRBV28|-
TGTGCCAGCAGTTTGAAACAGGGTAGAAGCTCCTACGAGCAGTACTTC
CASSLKQGRSSYEQYF
>TRBJ2-1|TRBD2|TRBV29-1|-
TGCAGCGTTGAGAACACCGCAGCTGGGGGGGGTTACAATGAGCAGTTCTTC
CSVENTAAGGGYNEQFF